The entry that follows covers one TCR beta chain sequence. What it recognizes is unknown. MiXCR, run by TCRdb on the 5' RACE reads, gives a single entry per CDR3 protein. The repertoire consists of roughly 250,000 distinct CDR3 sequences, with about a sixth occurring once and the leading ten covering around 3.4%. This specimen belongs to a study of T-cell memory formation after mild COVID-19. Looking at the study overall: Most TCR clusters belonged to a single donor. Notes on the study in general: Pre-infection memory held some responding clones, suggesting pre-existing cross-reactive T cells responded. The study found balanced CD4/CD8 in clones contracting day 15 to 85 and a CD4+ lean in later expanders.

CDR1 is MNHEY and CDR2 is SMNVEV in the germline V gene (reference sequence). The V end was cut by 3 bases, the J end by 6 bases, with 12 bases between. The CDR3 has 15 residues. The sequencing input was PBMCs or a T cell subset sorted from them (not recorded which). The chain recombines TRBV27 with TRBJ1-6; maybe TRBD1 (5 bases). The sequence was collected from a man younger than 30 who had mild COVID-19 (a few samples of this study predate the infection). Cell type and time point are not known. Here the CDR3 reads CASSFDRTLNSPLHF. DNA of the CDR3: TGTGCCAGCAGTTTCGACAGAACACTTAATTCACCCCTCCACTTT.